The sequence of this T cell receptor beta chain was determined in a study of shared clonotypes between healthy human individuals. Study-wide results and caveats: Tissues were not sampled, only blood, and their repertoires likely differ. Clonotypes shared by all four donors outscored non-shared clonotypes in generation probability.

It was approximately 0.2 ug DNA, 30,000 or so T cell genomes, that sorted-subset replicate PCRs used. Sequencing used immunoSEQ multiplex PCR; TCRdb keeps in-frame clones, though not all of them. The sample includes approximately 2.5 million clones, just over 90% of them seen just once. Germline V lookup: CDR1 DFQATT, CDR2 SNEGSKA (reference sequence). This CDR3 has 8 residues. A word on this clone: Its antigen is still unknown. The junction and the germline gene differ at one end; a read error may be behind it.

Nashville, Tennessee was home to all donors, who were Caucasian adults. J is TRBJ2-3 and V is TRBV20-1; D is uncertain. Sequencing was performed on naive CD4+ T cells sorted from blood. Subset specified: CD45RA+ positively selected. This receptor was taken from a man aged 18 to 29 in good health. CDR3 sequence: CSASGRPF. The CDR3 DNA reads as TGCAGTGCTAGTGGCCGGCCTTTT.